A selection of T cell receptor beta chains follows, all from one sample in a study of metastatic and nonmetastatic thyroid tumors. TCRdb re-called clones via MiXCR from the PCR reads. The repertoire holds around 8,200 clones, with around 28% as singletons. The sequenced sample consisted of tumor tissue. Receptors originate from a male donor with papillary thyroid cancer or a benign thyroid nodule (not recorded which). Some clones in this sample may be carry-over from other donors' samples. Each CDR3 is given with its conserved first and last residue. D genes are given only for firm matches. Expanded clones are given a class, and other clones once, few, many or no size at all.

cdr3_aa: CASTLRTGYEQYF; cdr3_nt: TGTGCCAGCACTCTCAGGACAGGCTACGAGCAGTACTTC; d_call: TRBD1; v_call: TRBV11-3; j_call: TRBJ2-7; clone_size: medium-sized
cdr3_aa: CASSLSSQAGGRQNEQFF; cdr3_nt: TGTGCCAGCAGCTTATCTAGTCAAGCGGGAGGGCGCCAAAATGAGCAGTTCTTC; d_call: TRBD2; v_call: TRBV11-1; j_call: TRBJ2-1; clone_size: few
cdr3_aa: CATSDRGWDGYTF; cdr3_nt: TGTGCCACCAGTGATAGAGGGTGGGATGGCTACACCTTC; d_call: .; v_call: TRBV24-1; j_call: TRBJ1-2; clone_size: medium-sized
cdr3_aa: CASSIGVSWTGLTDTQYF; cdr3_nt: TGTGCCAGTAGTATCGGTGTTAGCTGGACAGGCCTCACAGATACGCAGTATTTT; d_call: TRBD1; v_call: TRBV19; j_call: TRBJ2-3; clone_size: once
cdr3_aa: CASSYSWGLNEKLFF; cdr3_nt: TGTGCCAGCAGTTACTCATGGGGACTAAATGAAAAACTGTTTTTT; d_call: .; v_call: TRBV6-5; j_call: TRBJ1-4; clone_size: .
cdr3_aa: CASSTRLGQDGYTF; cdr3_nt: TGTGCCAGCAGTACGCGCCTCGGACAGGATGGCTACACCTTC; d_call: TRBD1; v_call: TRBV12-3/TRBV12-4; j_call: TRBJ1-2; clone_size: .
cdr3_aa: CASKGAYEQYF; cdr3_nt: TGTGCCAGCAAGGGGGCGTACGAGCAGTACTTC; d_call: TRBD1; v_call: TRBV28; j_call: TRBJ2-7; clone_size: .
cdr3_aa: CASSSPTAYGYTF; cdr3_nt: TGTGCCAGCAGTTCCCCGACAGCCTATGGCTACACCTTC; d_call: .; v_call: TRBV6-2/TRBV6-3; j_call: TRBJ1-2; clone_size: .
cdr3_aa: CASSRDRGYGEQYF; cdr3_nt: TGTGCCAGCAGTAGGGACAGGGGGTACGGTGAGCAGTACTTC; d_call: TRBD1; v_call: TRBV27; j_call: TRBJ2-7; clone_size: few
cdr3_aa: CASSLATGQYGYTF; cdr3_nt: TGCGCCAGCAGCTTGGCGACAGGACAATATGGCTACACCTTC; d_call: .; v_call: TRBV5-1; j_call: TRBJ1-2; clone_size: medium-sized
cdr3_aa: CASSLGQGNEKLFF; cdr3_nt: TGCGCCAGCAGCTTGGGGCAGGGTAATGAAAAACTGTTTTTT; d_call: .; v_call: TRBV5-1; j_call: TRBJ1-4; clone_size: .
cdr3_aa: CASKQYSSYNSPLHF; cdr3_nt: TGTGCCAGCAAGCAGTATAGCTCCTATAATTCACCCCTCCACTTT; d_call: .; v_call: TRBV28; j_call: TRBJ1-6; clone_size: few
cdr3_aa: CASSHSQEIEAFF; cdr3_nt: TGTGCCAGCAGTCACTCTCAGGAGATTGAAGCTTTCTTT; d_call: .; v_call: TRBV6-2/TRBV6-3; j_call: TRBJ1-1; clone_size: few
cdr3_aa: CATSDPGYAGDNEQFF; cdr3_nt: TGTGCCACCAGTGACCCCGGCTACGCGGGGGACAATGAGCAGTTCTTC; d_call: TRBD2; v_call: TRBV24-1; j_call: TRBJ2-1; clone_size: .
cdr3_aa: CASSLKPGDQYF; cdr3_nt: TGTGCCAGCAGTTTAAAACCTGGGGACCAGTACTTC; d_call: .; v_call: TRBV12-3/TRBV12-4; j_call: TRBJ2-5; clone_size: few
cdr3_aa: CASRPTGGAWPEAFF; cdr3_nt: TGTGCCAGCAGACCCACAGGGGGCGCGTGGCCTGAAGCTTTCTTT; d_call: TRBD1; v_call: TRBV12-3/TRBV12-4; j_call: TRBJ1-1; clone_size: few
cdr3_aa: CASSLTGGRAYEQYF; cdr3_nt: TGTGCCAGCAGCCTTACAGGGGGGAGAGCCTACGAGCAGTACTTC; d_call: TRBD1; v_call: TRBV5-5; j_call: TRBJ2-7; clone_size: .
cdr3_aa: CASSPLAGTSTDTQYF; cdr3_nt: TGTGCCAGTAGTCCCCTAGCGGGAACTAGCACAGATACGCAGTATTTT; d_call: TRBD2; v_call: TRBV19; j_call: TRBJ2-3; clone_size: .
cdr3_aa: CASSLTGGEWETQYF; cdr3_nt: TGTGCTAGCAGCTTAACAGGCGGGGAATGGGAGACCCAGTACTTC; d_call: .; v_call: TRBV7-7; j_call: TRBJ2-5; clone_size: few
cdr3_aa: CATSREGHSNQPQHF; cdr3_nt: TGTGCCACCAGCAGAGAGGGGCACAGCAATCAGCCCCAGCATTTT; d_call: .; v_call: TRBV15; j_call: TRBJ1-5; clone_size: .
cdr3_aa: CSAKRSRQGLNYGYTF; cdr3_nt: TGCAGTGCTAAACGTTCCCGTCAGGGGCTTAACTATGGCTACACCTTC; d_call: .; v_call: TRBV20-1; j_call: TRBJ1-2; clone_size: medium-sized
cdr3_aa: CASSLIGSFYEQYF; cdr3_nt: TGTGCCAGCAGTTTAATTGGCAGTTTCTACGAGCAGTACTTC; d_call: .; v_call: TRBV28; j_call: TRBJ2-7; clone_size: large
cdr3_aa: CASGLDRAYGYTF; cdr3_nt: TGTGCCAGCGGACTAGACAGGGCCTATGGCTACACCTTC; d_call: TRBD1; v_call: TRBV6-1; j_call: TRBJ1-2; clone_size: few
cdr3_aa: CASSLSGRIVNEQFF; cdr3_nt: TGTGCCAGCAGCCTTAGCGGGAGGATTGTCAATGAGCAGTTCTTC; d_call: TRBD2; v_call: TRBV28; j_call: TRBJ2-1; clone_size: .
cdr3_aa: CASSLGALYTEAFF; cdr3_nt: TGTGCCAGCAGCTTAGGGGCTCTGTACACTGAAGCTTTCTTT; d_call: .; v_call: TRBV12-3/TRBV12-4; j_call: TRBJ1-1; clone_size: few
cdr3_aa: CASERGGSGNTIYF; cdr3_nt: TGTGCCAGTGAACGGGGGGGCTCTGGAAACACCATATATTTT; d_call: .; v_call: TRBV6-2/TRBV6-3; j_call: TRBJ1-3; clone_size: .
cdr3_aa: CASIGIHYGYTF; cdr3_nt: TGTGCCAGTATCGGGATTCACTATGGCTACACCTTC; d_call: .; v_call: TRBV6-1; j_call: TRBJ1-2; clone_size: few
cdr3_aa: CASSVRESDTRYF; cdr3_nt: TGTGCCAGCAGCGTCAGGGAGTCGGATACGCGGTATTTT; d_call: .; v_call: TRBV9; j_call: TRBJ2-3; clone_size: .
cdr3_aa: CASSYGQGNQPQHF; cdr3_nt: TGTGCCAGCAGTTACGGACAGGGCAATCAGCCCCAGCATTTT; d_call: TRBD1; v_call: TRBV27; j_call: TRBJ1-5; clone_size: few
cdr3_aa: CASSQPEGGSGNTIYF; cdr3_nt: TGTGCCAGCAGCCAGCCCGAAGGGGGTTCTGGAAACACCATATATTTT; d_call: .; v_call: TRBV3-1; j_call: TRBJ1-3; clone_size: .
cdr3_aa: CSARAEGAPSPLHF; cdr3_nt: TGCAGTGCTAGAGCGGAGGGGGCGCCTTCACCCCTCCACTTT; d_call: TRBD1; v_call: TRBV20-1; j_call: TRBJ1-6; clone_size: .
cdr3_aa: CASSPGGEIHEQFF; cdr3_nt: TGTGCCAGCAGCCCGGGGGGGGAGATCCATGAGCAGTTCTTC; d_call: TRBD2; v_call: TRBV6-4; j_call: TRBJ2-1; clone_size: .
cdr3_aa: CAWSNTGLGGYTF; cdr3_nt: TGTGCCTGGAGTAATACAGGGTTGGGTGGCTACACCTTC; d_call: .; v_call: TRBV30; j_call: TRBJ1-2; clone_size: .
cdr3_aa: CASSVRGTNTDTQYF; cdr3_nt: TGTGCCAGCAGTGTACGGGGGACCAACACAGATACGCAGTATTTT; d_call: .; v_call: TRBV6-2/TRBV6-3; j_call: TRBJ2-3; clone_size: large
cdr3_aa: CASSSLGHEQFF; cdr3_nt: TGTGCCAGCAGTTCGTTGGGGCATGAGCAGTTCTTC; d_call: .; v_call: TRBV27; j_call: TRBJ2-1; clone_size: few
cdr3_aa: CASTPTSGSHNDQFF; cdr3_nt: TGTGCCAGCACCCCGACTAGCGGGAGCCACAATGACCAGTTCTTC; d_call: TRBD2; v_call: TRBV28; j_call: TRBJ2-1; clone_size: few
cdr3_aa: CASSYQGQNTEAFF; cdr3_nt: TGTGCCAGCAGTTACCAGGGGCAGAACACTGAAGCTTTCTTT; d_call: .; v_call: TRBV12-3/TRBV12-4; j_call: TRBJ1-1; clone_size: few
cdr3_aa: CASRGRISYNEQFF; cdr3_nt: TGTGCCAGCAGGGGGCGGATCTCCTACAATGAGCAGTTCTTC; d_call: .; v_call: TRBV28; j_call: TRBJ2-1; clone_size: few
cdr3_aa: CAWSVRGGRATEQFF; cdr3_nt: TGTGCCTGGAGTGTTCGGGGCGGGAGGGCCACTGAGCAGTTCTTC; d_call: TRBD2; v_call: TRBV30; j_call: TRBJ2-1; clone_size: .
cdr3_aa: CASSYSVTVYGYTF; cdr3_nt: TGTGCCAGCAGTTACTCCGTGACAGTCTATGGCTACACCTTC; d_call: .; v_call: TRBV6-6; j_call: TRBJ1-2; clone_size: .
cdr3_aa: CASSQVGGKVSDGYTF; cdr3_nt: TGTGCCAGCAGCCAAGTCGGGGGAAAAGTTTCGGATGGCTACACCTTC; d_call: .; v_call: TRBV3-1; j_call: TRBJ1-2; clone_size: .
cdr3_aa: CASSLRASGANTGELFF; cdr3_nt: TGTGCCAGCAGCTTAAGGGCTAGCGGGGCCAACACCGGGGAGCTGTTTTTT; d_call: TRBD2; v_call: TRBV7-9; j_call: TRBJ2-2; clone_size: medium-sized
cdr3_aa: CASTPPGGGGGLEQYF; cdr3_nt: TGTGCCAGCACGCCCCCGGGAGGTGGAGGGGGGCTCGAGCAGTACTTC; d_call: .; v_call: TRBV2; j_call: TRBJ2-7; clone_size: .
cdr3_aa: CASRTSGGAGDEQFF; cdr3_nt: TGTGCCAGCAGGACTAGCGGGGGGGCCGGGGATGAGCAGTTCTTC; d_call: TRBD2; v_call: TRBV6-4; j_call: TRBJ2-1; clone_size: many
cdr3_aa: CATNTGAGGYTF; cdr3_nt: TGTGCCACAAACACAGGGGCAGGTGGCTACACCTTC; d_call: TRBD1; v_call: TRBV28; j_call: TRBJ1-2; clone_size: medium-sized
cdr3_aa: CASSLGRNTEAFF; cdr3_nt: TGTGCCAGCAGCTTGGGGAGAAACACTGAAGCTTTCTTT; d_call: .; v_call: TRBV11-2; j_call: TRBJ1-1; clone_size: .
cdr3_aa: CASRTSGGSYNEQFF; cdr3_nt: TGTGCCAGCAGGACTAGCGGGGGCTCCTACAATGAGCAGTTCTTC; d_call: TRBD2; v_call: TRBV6-1; j_call: TRBJ2-1; clone_size: .
cdr3_aa: CASSGGSVPNQPQHF; cdr3_nt: TGTGCCAGCAGTGGGGGATCAGTTCCCAATCAGCCCCAGCATTTT; d_call: .; v_call: TRBV6-1; j_call: TRBJ1-5; clone_size: .
cdr3_aa: CASGLVSGQEDLNEAFF; cdr3_nt: TGTGCTAGTGGTTTGGTAAGTGGACAGGAAGACCTTAATGAAGCTTTCTTT; d_call: TRBD1; v_call: TRBV12-5; j_call: TRBJ1-1; clone_size: medium-sized
cdr3_aa: CASRRKLEETQYF; cdr3_nt: TGTGCCAGCCGGAGGAAGCTTGAAGAGACCCAGTACTTC; d_call: .; v_call: TRBV27; j_call: TRBJ2-5; clone_size: .
cdr3_aa: CASSEPGTGQETQYF; cdr3_nt: TGCGCCAGCAGTGAGCCGGGGACAGGGCAAGAGACCCAGTACTTC; d_call: TRBD1; v_call: TRBV10-2; j_call: TRBJ2-5; clone_size: few
cdr3_aa: CAWSGRLRGYTF; cdr3_nt: TGTGCCTGGAGCGGAAGGTTGCGGGGCTACACCTTC; d_call: .; v_call: TRBV30; j_call: TRBJ1-2; clone_size: medium-sized
cdr3_aa: CASSLLASIYEQYF; cdr3_nt: TGTGCCAGCAGTTTATTGGCTAGCATCTACGAGCAGTACTTC; d_call: .; v_call: TRBV28; j_call: TRBJ2-7; clone_size: .
cdr3_aa: CASSFLFNEQFF; cdr3_nt: TGTGCCAGCAGTTTTCTGTTCAATGAGCAGTTCTTC; d_call: .; v_call: TRBV6-2/TRBV6-3; j_call: TRBJ2-1; clone_size: .
cdr3_aa: CASKARPAQNTEAFF; cdr3_nt: TGTGCCAGCAAAGCCCGGCCAGCCCAGAACACTGAAGCTTTCTTT; d_call: .; v_call: TRBV6-1; j_call: TRBJ1-1; clone_size: few
cdr3_aa: CSAKRTSGSPYEQYF; cdr3_nt: TGCAGTGCTAAACGGACTAGCGGGAGCCCCTACGAGCAGTACTTC; d_call: TRBD2; v_call: TRBV20-1; j_call: TRBJ2-7; clone_size: few
cdr3_aa: CAIGQGSGYGYTF; cdr3_nt: TGTGCCATCGGCCAGGGTTCCGGCTATGGCTACACCTTC; d_call: .; v_call: TRBV24-1; j_call: TRBJ1-2; clone_size: .
cdr3_aa: CASGDGRGTYEQYF; cdr3_nt: TGTGCCAGCGGGGATGGACGTGGGACCTACGAGCAGTACTTC; d_call: .; v_call: TRBV6-1; j_call: TRBJ2-7; clone_size: .
cdr3_aa: CAWSSRDSFTDTQYF; cdr3_nt: TGTGCCTGGAGTAGTCGGGACTCCTTTACAGATACGCAGTATTTT; d_call: .; v_call: TRBV30; j_call: TRBJ2-3; clone_size: .